Following are 4 T cell receptor beta chains from one sample sequenced in a study of CD8 T cells in ankylosing spondylitis. MiXCR, run by TCRdb on the 5' RACE reads, gives a single entry per CDR3 protein. The sample records roughly 100,000 distinct CDR3 sequences, roughly 8.3% being singletons. The sample comprised blood, either unsorted or a sorted T cell fraction (not recorded which). The receptors shown here come from a male donor with ankylosing spondylitis or in good health (not recorded which).

This clonotype was detected ten times or more. This chain links TRBV6-4 with TRBJ2-1; 10 bases are a match to TRBD2. Germline V CDR1 and CDR2: MRHNA, SNTAGT. The junction had 7 bases not matched to a gene; V was cut back by 3 bases and J by 8 bases. The CDR3 loop spans 15 amino acids. The CDR3 DNA reads as TGTGCCAGCAGTGAGGCTAGCGGGAGTATTTATGAGCAGTTCTTC. As protein: CASSEASGSIYEQFF.

The rearrangement uses TRBV28 and TRBJ2-2; D is perhaps TRBD1 (5 bases). The CDR3 totals 15 residues. V lost 5 bases to trimming and J lost 9 bases, with 19 bases between them. From germline, CDR1 is MDHEN and CDR2 SYDVKM. CDR3 sequence reads: CASSPRTRLTRELFF. Here the CDR3 DNA reads TGTGCCAGCAGTCCCCGGACAAGATTAACCAGGGAGCTGTTTTTT. The full variable domain, in which reference TRBV28 and TRBJ2-2 provide the parts outside the CDR3, is DVKVTQSSRYLVKRTGEKVFLECVQDMDHENMFWYRQDPGLGLRLIYFSYDVKMKEKGDIPEGYSVSREKKERFSLILESASTNQTSMYLCASSPRTRLTRELFFGEGSRLTVL.

Ten or more counts support this clonotype. The DNA of the CDR3 is TGCGCCAGCAGTGAATCGGGGGACACCGGGGAGCTGTTTTTT. Translation: CASSESGDTGELFF. The rearrangement uses TRBV10-1 and TRBJ2-2, with D maybe TRBD2 (6 bases). Germline V CDR1 and CDR2: WNHNN, SYGVQD (reference sequence). CDR3 length: 14 amino acids. Trimming pared 3 bases from V and 3 bases from J, leaving 8 bases between.

This clonotype was recorded at least ten times. The J gene is TRBJ2-1, the V gene TRBV12-3 or TRBV12-4; D unresolved. The CDR3 totals 14 residues. Trimming pared 1 base from V and 4 bases from J, leaving 8 bases between. The CDR3 nucleotides are TGTGCCAGCAGTTTAGTGCGGCAGTACAATGAGCAGTTCTTC. Amino acids: CASSLVRQYNEQFF.